At least ten counts were recorded for the clone carrying this TCR beta chain. CDR1 is MNHEY, CDR2 SMNVEV, per germline (reference sequence). The CDR3 runs to 16 residues. V dropped 0 bases and J dropped 4; count of bases not matched to a gene: 6. This specimen belongs to a study of T cells in Graves' hyperthyroidism and ophthalmopathy. RNA transcripts were the template for amplifying TCR beta CDR3 regions. The HTBI set primed first-round TCR CDR3 RT-PCR. MiXCR, run by TCRdb on the multiplex PCR reads, gives a single entry per CDR3 protein. Of 480,000 or so distinct CDR3 sequences in the sample, about 15% were seen once.

The sequenced material came from blood. The chain employs TRBV27 and TRBJ2-7; 10 nucleotides agree with TRBD2. This TCR was sampled from a woman between 18 and 29 years old with Graves' hyperthyroidism. The CDR3 here is CASSLSVASGSYEQYF. DNA of the CDR3: TGTGCCAGCAGTTTATCGGTAGCTAGCGGGAGTTACGAGCAGTACTTC.